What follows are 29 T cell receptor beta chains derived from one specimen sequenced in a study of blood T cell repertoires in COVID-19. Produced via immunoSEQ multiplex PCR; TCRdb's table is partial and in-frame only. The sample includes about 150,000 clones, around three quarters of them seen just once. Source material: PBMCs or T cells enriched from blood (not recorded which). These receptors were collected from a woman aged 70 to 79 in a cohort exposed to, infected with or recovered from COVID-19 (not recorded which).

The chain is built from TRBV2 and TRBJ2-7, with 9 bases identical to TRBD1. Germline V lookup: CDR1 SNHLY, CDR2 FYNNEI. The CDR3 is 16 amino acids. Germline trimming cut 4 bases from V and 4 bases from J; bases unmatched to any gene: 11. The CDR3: CASSALIGTGRYEQYF. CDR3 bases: TGTGCCAGCAGTGCATTGATAGGGACAGGGAGGTACGAGCAGTACTTC. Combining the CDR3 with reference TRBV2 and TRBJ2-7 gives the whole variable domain EPEVTQTPSHQVTQMGQEVILRCVPISNHLYFYWYRQILGQKVEFLVSFYNNEISEKSEIFDDQFSVERPDGSNFTLKIRSTKLEDSAMYFCASSALIGTGRYEQYFGPGTRLTVT.

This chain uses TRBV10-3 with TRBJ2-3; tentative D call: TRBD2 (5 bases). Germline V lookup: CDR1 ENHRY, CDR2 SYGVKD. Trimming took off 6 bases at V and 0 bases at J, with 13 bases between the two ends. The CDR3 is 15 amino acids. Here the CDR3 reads CAIRAAATSTDTQYF. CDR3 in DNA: TGTGCCATCAGAGCAGCGGCTACCAGCACAGATACGCAGTATTTT.

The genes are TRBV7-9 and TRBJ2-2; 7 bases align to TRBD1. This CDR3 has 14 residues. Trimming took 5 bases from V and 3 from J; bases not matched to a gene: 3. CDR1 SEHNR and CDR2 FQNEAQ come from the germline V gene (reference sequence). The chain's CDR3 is CASSPTGYTGELFF. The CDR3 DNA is TGTGCCAGCAGCCCGACAGGGTACACCGGGGAGCTGTTTTTT.

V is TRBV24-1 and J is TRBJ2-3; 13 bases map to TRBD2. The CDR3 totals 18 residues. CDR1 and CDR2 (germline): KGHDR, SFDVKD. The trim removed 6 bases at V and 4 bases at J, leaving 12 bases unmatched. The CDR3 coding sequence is TGTGCCACCAGTACACTAGCGGGAGGGCCTCAAAGGGCAGATACGCAGTATTTT. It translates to CATSTLAGGPQRADTQYF.

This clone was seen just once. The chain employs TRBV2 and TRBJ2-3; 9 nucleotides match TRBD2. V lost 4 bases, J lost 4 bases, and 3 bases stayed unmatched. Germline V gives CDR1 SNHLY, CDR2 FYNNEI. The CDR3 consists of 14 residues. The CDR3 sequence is CASSGGLAPDTQYF. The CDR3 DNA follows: TGTGCCAGCAGTGGCGGACTAGCGCCAGATACGCAGTATTTT.

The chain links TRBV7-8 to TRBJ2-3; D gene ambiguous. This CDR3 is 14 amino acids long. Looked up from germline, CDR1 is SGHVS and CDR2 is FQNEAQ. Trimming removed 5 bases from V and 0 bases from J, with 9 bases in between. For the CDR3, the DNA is TGTGCCAGCAGCCCTTCACAGAGCACAGATACGCAGTATTTT. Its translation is CASSPSQSTDTQYF.

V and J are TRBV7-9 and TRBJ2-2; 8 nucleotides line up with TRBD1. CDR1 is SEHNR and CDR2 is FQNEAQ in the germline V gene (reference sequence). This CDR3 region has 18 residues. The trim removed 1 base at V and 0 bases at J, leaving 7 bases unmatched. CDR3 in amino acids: CASSLGTTGDANTGELFF. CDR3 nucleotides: TGTGCCAGCAGCTTAGGGACGACAGGGGACGCGAACACCGGGGAGCTGTTTTTT.

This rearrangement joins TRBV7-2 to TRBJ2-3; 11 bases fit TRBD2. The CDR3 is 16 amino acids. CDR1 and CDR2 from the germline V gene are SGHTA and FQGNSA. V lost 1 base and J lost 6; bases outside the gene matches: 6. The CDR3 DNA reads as TGTGCCAGCAGCTTAGGCGTTAGCGGGAGGGTTGATACGCAGTATTTT. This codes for CASSLGVSGRVDTQYF. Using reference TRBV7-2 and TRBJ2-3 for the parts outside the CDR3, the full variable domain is GAGVSQSPSNKVTEKGKDVELRCDPISGHTALYWYRQSLGQGLEFLIYFQGNSAPDKSGLPSDRFSAERTGGSVSTLTIQRTQQEDSAVYLCASSLGVSGRVDTQYFGPGTRLTVL.

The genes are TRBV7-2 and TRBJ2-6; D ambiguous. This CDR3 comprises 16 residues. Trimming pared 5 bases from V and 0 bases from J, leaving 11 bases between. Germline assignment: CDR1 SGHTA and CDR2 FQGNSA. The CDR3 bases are TGTGCCAGCAGCAGCCGAGCGAGCTCTGGGGCCAACGTCCTGACTTTC. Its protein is CASSSRASSGANVLTF.

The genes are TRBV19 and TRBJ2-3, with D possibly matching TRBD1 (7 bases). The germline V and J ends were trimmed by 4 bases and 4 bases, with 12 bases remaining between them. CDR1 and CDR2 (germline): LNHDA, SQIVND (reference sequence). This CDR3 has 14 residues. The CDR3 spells CASSTAGGSDTQYF. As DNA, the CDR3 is TGTGCCAGTAGTACCGCAGGGGGGTCAGATACGCAGTATTTT.

The CDR3 DNA follows: TGTGCCAGTAGCCACTGGGACAGGGCGGTCAATCAGCCCCAGCATTTT. This codes for CASSHWDRAVNQPQHF. The V call is TRBV19, the J call TRBJ1-5, with 9 bases aligning to TRBD1. CDR1 is LNHDA and CDR2 is SQIVND in the germline V gene (reference sequence). With V trimmed by 6 bases and J by 3 bases, 9 bases remained unmatched. This CDR3 has 16 residues.

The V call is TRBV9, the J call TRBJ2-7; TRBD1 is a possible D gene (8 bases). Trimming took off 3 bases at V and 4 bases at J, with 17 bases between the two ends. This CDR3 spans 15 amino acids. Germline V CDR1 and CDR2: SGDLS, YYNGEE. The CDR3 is CASSAAGQVVYEQYF. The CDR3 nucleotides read TGTGCCAGCAGCGCAGCGGGACAGGTCGTGTACGAGCAGTACTTC.

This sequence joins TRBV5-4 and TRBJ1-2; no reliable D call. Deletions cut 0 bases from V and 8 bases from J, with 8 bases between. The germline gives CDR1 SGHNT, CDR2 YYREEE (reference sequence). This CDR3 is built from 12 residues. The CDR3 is CASSLGFQGYTF. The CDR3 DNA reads TGTGCCAGCAGCTTGGGTTTTCAAGGCTACACCTTC.

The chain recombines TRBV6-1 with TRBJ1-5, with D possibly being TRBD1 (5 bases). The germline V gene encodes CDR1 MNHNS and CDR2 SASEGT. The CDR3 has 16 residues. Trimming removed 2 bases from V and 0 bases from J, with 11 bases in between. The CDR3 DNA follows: TGTGCCAGCAGTGAACAGGGTAGGATTAGCAATCAGCCCCAGCATTTT. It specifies CASSEQGRISNQPQHF.

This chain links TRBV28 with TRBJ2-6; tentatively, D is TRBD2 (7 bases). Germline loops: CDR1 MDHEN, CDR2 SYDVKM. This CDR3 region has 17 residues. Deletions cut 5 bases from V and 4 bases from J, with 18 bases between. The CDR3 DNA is TGTGCCAGCAGTGTCGGAGGGGGGGAGAGAGGGGCCAACGTCCTGACTTTC. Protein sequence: CASSVGGGERGANVLTF.

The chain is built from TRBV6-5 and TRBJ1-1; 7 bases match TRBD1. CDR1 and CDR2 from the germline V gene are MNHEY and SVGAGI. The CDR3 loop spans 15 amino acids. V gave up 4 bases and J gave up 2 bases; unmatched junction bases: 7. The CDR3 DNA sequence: TGTGCCAGCAGTTTGGGACAGCGATTAAACACTGAAGCTTTCTTT. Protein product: CASSLGQRLNTEAFF.

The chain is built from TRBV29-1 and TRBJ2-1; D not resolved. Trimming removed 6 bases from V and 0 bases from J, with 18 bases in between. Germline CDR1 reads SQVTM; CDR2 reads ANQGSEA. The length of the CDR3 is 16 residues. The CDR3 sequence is CSVAPIPASSYNEQFF. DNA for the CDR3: TGCAGCGTCGCCCCTATCCCGGCTAGCTCCTACAATGAGCAGTTCTTC.

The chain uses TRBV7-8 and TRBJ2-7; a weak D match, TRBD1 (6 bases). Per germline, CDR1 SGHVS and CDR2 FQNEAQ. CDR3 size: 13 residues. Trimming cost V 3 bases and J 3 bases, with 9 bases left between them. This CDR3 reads CASSFFRGYEQYF. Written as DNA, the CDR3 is TGTGCCAGCAGCTTCTTCAGGGGCTACGAGCAGTACTTC.

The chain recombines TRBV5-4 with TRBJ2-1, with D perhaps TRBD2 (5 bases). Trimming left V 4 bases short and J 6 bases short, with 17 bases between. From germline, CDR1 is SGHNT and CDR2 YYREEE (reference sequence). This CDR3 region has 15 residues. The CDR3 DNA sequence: TGTGCCAGCAGCCCAGCGGCCCTAGCCAGCAATGAGCAGTTCTTC. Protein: CASSPAALASNEQFF.

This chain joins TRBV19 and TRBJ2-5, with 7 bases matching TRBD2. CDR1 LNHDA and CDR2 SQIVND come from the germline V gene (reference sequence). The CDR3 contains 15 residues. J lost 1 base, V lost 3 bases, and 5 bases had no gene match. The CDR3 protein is CASSIGSGFQETQYF. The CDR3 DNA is TGTGCCAGTAGTATTGGTAGCGGGTTCCAAGAGACCCAGTACTTC.

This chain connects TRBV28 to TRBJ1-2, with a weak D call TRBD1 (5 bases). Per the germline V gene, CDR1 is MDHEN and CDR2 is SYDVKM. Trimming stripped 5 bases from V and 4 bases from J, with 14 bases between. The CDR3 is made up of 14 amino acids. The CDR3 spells CASSLPGHAYGYTF. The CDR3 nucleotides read TGTGCCAGCAGTCTCCCCGGACACGCCTATGGCTACACCTTC.

CDR3 sequence: CASQGWNSPLHF. CDR3 DNA: TGTGCCTCCCAGGGTTGGAATTCACCCCTCCACTTT. This rearrangement joins TRBV30 to TRBJ1-6; D perhaps matches TRBD1 (5 bases). This CDR3 spans 12 amino acids. The germline CDR1 and CDR2 sequences are GTSNPN and SVGIG (reference sequence). Trimming removed 7 bases at V and 7 bases at J, with 11 bases between.

The CDR3, as DNA: TGTGCCAGCAGCGGATCGACTAGTTCGGCCGGGGAGCTGTTTTTT. Amino acids: CASSGSTSSAGELFF. The chain combines TRBV7-2 with TRBJ2-2, with D perhaps matching TRBD2 (6 bases). The CDR3 is 15 amino acids. Trimming took 5 bases from V and 6 from J, leaving 16 bases between them. Germline V gene data show CDR1 as SGHTA and CDR2 as FQGNSA.

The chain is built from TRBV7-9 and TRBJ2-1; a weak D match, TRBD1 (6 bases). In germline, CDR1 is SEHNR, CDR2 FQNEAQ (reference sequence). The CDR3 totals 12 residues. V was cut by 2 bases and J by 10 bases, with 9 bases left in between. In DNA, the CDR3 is TGTGCCAGCAGCTTACTAGGGGGAGAGCAGTTCTTC. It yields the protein CASSLLGGEQFF.

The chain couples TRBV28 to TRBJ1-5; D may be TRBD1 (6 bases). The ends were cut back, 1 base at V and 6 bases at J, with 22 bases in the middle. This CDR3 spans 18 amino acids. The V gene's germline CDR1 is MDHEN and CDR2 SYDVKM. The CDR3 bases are TGTGCCAGCAGTTTATTTACGTTGCCCACGGGACACCTTCAGCCCCAGCATTTT. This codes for CASSLFTLPTGHLQPQHF. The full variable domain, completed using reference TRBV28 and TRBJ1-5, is DVKVTQSSRYLVKRTGEKVFLECVQDMDHENMFWYRQDPGLGLRLIYFSYDVKMKEKGDIPEGYSVSREKKERFSLILESASTNQTSMYLCASSLFTLPTGHLQPQHFGDGTRLSIL.

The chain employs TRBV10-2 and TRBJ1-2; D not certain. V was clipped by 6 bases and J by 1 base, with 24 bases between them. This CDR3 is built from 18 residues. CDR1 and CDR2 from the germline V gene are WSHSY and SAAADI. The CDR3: CASRNLTLTVNLNYGYTF. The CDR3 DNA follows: TGCGCCAGCAGGAACCTAACCTTAACGGTGAATCTTAACTATGGCTACACCTTC.

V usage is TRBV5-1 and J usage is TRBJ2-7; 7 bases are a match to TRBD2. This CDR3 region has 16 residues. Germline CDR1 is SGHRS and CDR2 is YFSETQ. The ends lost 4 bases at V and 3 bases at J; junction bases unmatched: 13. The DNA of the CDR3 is TGCGCCAGCAGCCTCACAGCGGGGTTCGGGCTCTACGAGCAGTACTTC. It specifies CASSLTAGFGLYEQYF.

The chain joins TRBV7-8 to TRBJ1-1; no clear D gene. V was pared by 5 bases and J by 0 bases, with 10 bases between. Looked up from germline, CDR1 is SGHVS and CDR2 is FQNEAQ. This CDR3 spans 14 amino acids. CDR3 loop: CASSLRSLNTEAFF. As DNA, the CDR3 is TGTGCCAGCAGCCTCAGATCTTTGAACACTGAAGCTTTCTTT.

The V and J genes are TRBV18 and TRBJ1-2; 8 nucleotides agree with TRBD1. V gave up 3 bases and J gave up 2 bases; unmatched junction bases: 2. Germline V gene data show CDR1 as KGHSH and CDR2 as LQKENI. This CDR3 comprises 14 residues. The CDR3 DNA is TGTGCCAGCTCACCTGGACAGGGCAACTATGGCTACACCTTC. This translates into CASSPGQGNYGYTF.